Following are 9 T cell receptor beta chains from one sample sequenced in a study of T cell repertoires in cytomegalovirus infection (dated by TCRdb to between 2019 and 2020). The sample was run on an Illumina HiSeq 1500. TCRdb reran the public reads through fastp at Q25 and MiXCR, keeping productive beta chains. Rows merge per CDR3 protein into single entries with the most common DNA and genes. The sample records fewer than 300,000 distinct CDR3 sequences, around 25% of which are singletons. The ten largest clonotypes hold 14% of the sample. The source material was PBMCs. Receptors were obtained from a human donor in good health (CMV status not recorded). Some clones in this sample may be carry-over from other donors' samples.

The chain has TRBV20-1 and TRBJ1-2, with TRBD1 matching over 9 bases. CDR1 is DFQATT and CDR2 is SNEGSKA in the germline V gene (reference sequence). This CDR3 comprises 15 residues. J was trimmed by 7 bases and V by 6 bases; bases with no gene match: 15. The CDR3, as DNA: TGCAGTGCGTTCCGGGACAGGGTCCTGAGAGGTGGCTACACCTTC. Encoded protein: CSAFRDRVLRGGYTF.

The J gene is TRBJ1-2, the V gene TRBV5-1; TRBD1 aligns across 7 bases. The CDR3 extends over 13 amino acids. V shed 3 bases and J 6 bases; nucleotides not matched to a gene: 5. Germline values: CDR1 SGHRS, CDR2 YFSETQ. CDR3 loop: CASSSGQRNGYTF. In nucleotides, the CDR3 is TGCGCCAGCAGCTCGGGACAGAGAAATGGCTACACCTTC.

The gene calls are TRBV12-3 or TRBV12-4 and TRBJ2-4; D is undetermined. The CDR3 is made up of 11 amino acids. V was trimmed by 5 bases and J by 3 bases, leaving 2 bases between them. The CDR3 is CASSHKNIQYF. CDR3 DNA: TGTGCCAGCAGTCACAAAAACATTCAGTACTTC.

Of note for this clonotype: Just one base apart from a much larger clone, this may be a read error. The chain recombines TRBV28 with TRBJ2-7; 7 bases map to TRBD1. CDR1 is MDHEN, CDR2 SYDVKM, per germline. The CDR3 runs 15 residues. The V segment lost 7 bases and the J segment 6 bases; nucleotides outside the gene matches: 15. The CDR3 DNA reads as TGTGCCAGCACTTTGGGGAGCAGGGGGTCGAGCGAGCAGTACTTC. Protein: CASTLGSRGSSEQYF.

This clonotype was seen more than once but under ten times. The gene calls are TRBV7-6 and TRBJ2-2; D gene uncertain. V was pared by 5 bases and J by 0 bases, with 10 bases between. Per the germline V gene, CDR1 is SGHVS and CDR2 is FNYEAQ. This CDR3 has 15 residues. CDR3 protein: CASSPTGSNTGELFF. The CDR3 bases are TGTGCCAGCAGCCCGACTGGGTCGAACACCGGGGAGCTGTTTTTT.

The chain is built from TRBV12-5 and TRBJ2-7; D call uncertain. Germline CDR1 LGHNT, CDR2 FRNRAP. V gave up 7 bases and J gave up 5 bases, with 15 bases separating them. The length of the CDR3 is 13 residues. CDR3 sequence reads: CASARTQRNEQYF. The CDR3 nucleotides read TGTGCTAGTGCTCGGACCCAGAGGAACGAGCAGTACTTC.

This clonotype has ten or more counts. J is TRBJ2-7 and V is TRBV7-2, with D possibly matching TRBD2 (6 bases). CDR1 is SGHTA and CDR2 is FQGNSA in the germline V gene. This CDR3 has 13 amino acids. V was clipped by 4 bases and J by 5 bases, with 12 bases between them. The CDR3 loop reads CASSSFRGDEQYF. The DNA for the CDR3 is TGTGCCAGCAGCTCCTTCCGCGGGGACGAGCAGTACTTC. Combining the CDR3 with reference TRBV7-2 and TRBJ2-7 gives the whole variable domain GAGVSQSPSNKVTEKGKDVELRCDPISGHTALYWYRQSLGQGLEFLIYFQGNSAPDKSGLPSDRFSAERTGGSVSTLTIQRTQQEDSAVYLCASSSFRGDEQYFGPGTRLTVT.

V gene TRBV7-2 combines with J gene TRBJ2-4; 8 bases agree with TRBD1. Losses at the gene ends were 2 bases for V and 3 bases for J; bases not matched to a gene: 3. The CDR3 sequence is 15 residues long. CDR1 is SGHTA and CDR2 is FQGNSA in the germline V gene. Written as DNA, the CDR3 is TGTGCCAGCAGCTTAAGGACAGGGAACAAAAACATTCAGTACTTC. Translated, it gives CASSLRTGNKNIQYF.

V usage is TRBV19 and J usage is TRBJ2-6; a possible D gene is TRBD2 (6 bases). V shed 0 bases and J shed 4 bases, with 13 bases lying between them. CDR1 and CDR2 (germline): LNHDA, SQIVND (reference sequence). This CDR3 is built from 17 residues. The CDR3 DNA follows: TGTGCCAGTAGTATAGATCTTGGAGGGTACGGGGCCAACGTCCTGACTTTC. The encoded protein is CASSIDLGGYGANVLTF.